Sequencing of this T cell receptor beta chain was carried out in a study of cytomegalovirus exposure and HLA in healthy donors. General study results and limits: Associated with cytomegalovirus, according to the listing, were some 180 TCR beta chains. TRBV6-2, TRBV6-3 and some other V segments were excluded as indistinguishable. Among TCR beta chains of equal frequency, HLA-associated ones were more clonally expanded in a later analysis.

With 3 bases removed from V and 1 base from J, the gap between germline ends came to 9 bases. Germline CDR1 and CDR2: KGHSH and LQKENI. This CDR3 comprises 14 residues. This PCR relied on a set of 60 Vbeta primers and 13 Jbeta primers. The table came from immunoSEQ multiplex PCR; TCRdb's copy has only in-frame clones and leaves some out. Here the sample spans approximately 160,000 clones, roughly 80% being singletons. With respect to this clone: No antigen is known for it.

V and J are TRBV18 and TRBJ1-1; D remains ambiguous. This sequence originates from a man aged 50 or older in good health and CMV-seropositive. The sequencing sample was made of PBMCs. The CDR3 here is CASSPLGTNTEAFF. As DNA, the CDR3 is TGTGCCAGCTCACCTTTGGGCACGAACACTGAAGCTTTCTTT.